The text below deals with one T cell receptor (beta chain). From the reads, TCRdb called clonotypes with MiXCR, one entry per CDR3 protein. This sample carries more than 400,000 distinct CDR3 sequences, less than 30% of them seen once, and the ten largest clones take 13%. The sample comes from a study of T cell repertoires in cytomegalovirus infection. CDR1 and CDR2 (germline): DFQATT, SNEGSKA (reference sequence). Trimming took off 3 bases at V and 2 bases at J, with 0 bases between the two ends. The CDR3 runs to 10 residues. The clonotype originates from a human donor in good health (CMV status not recorded). Some clones in this sample may be carry-over from other donors' samples. V usage is TRBV20-1 and J usage is TRBJ2-3; D is undetermined. Sequenced sample: PBMCs. The CDR3 here is CSASTDTQYF. The CDR3 bases are TGCAGTGCTAGCACAGATACGCAGTATTTT.